Following are 18 T cell receptor beta chains from one sample sequenced in a study of cytomegalovirus exposure and HLA in healthy donors. TCRdb keeps only in-frame clones here, not all; method: immunoSEQ multiplex PCR. The table records 220,000 or so clones, more than 75% of them present only once. The sequencing input was PBMCs. These TCRs come from a young woman in good health and CMV-seropositive.

J is TRBJ1-5 and V is TRBV7-6, with D perhaps TRBD1 (6 bases). This CDR3 spans 13 amino acids. Germline CDR1 and CDR2: SGHVS and FNYEAQ. V was clipped by 5 bases and J by 7 bases, with 12 bases between them. The CDR3 is CASSAGGGQPQHF. The CDR3 DNA follows: TGTGCCAGCAGCGCTGGGGGCGGACAGCCCCAGCATTTT.

The chain has TRBV5-1 and TRBJ2-1; D perhaps matches TRBD2 (6 bases). The CDR3 extends over 14 amino acids. V dropped 2 bases and J dropped 4 bases, with 10 bases sitting between them. Germline values: CDR1 SGHRS, CDR2 YFSETQ. This CDR3 reads CASSFSGTYNEQFF. CDR3 nucleotide sequence: TGCGCCAGCAGCTTCTCGGGGACTTACAATGAGCAGTTCTTC.

For the CDR3, the DNA is TGCGCCAGCAGGTTATACCCTTCGACAGGGGGGAACACTGAAGCTTTCTTT. It translates to CASRLYPSTGGNTEAFF. J is TRBJ1-1 and V is TRBV5-1; 9 bases map to TRBD1. V shed 5 bases, J shed 1 base, and the junction held 12 bases outside the gene matches. The CDR3 runs 17 residues. Germline CDR1 reads SGHRS; CDR2 reads YFSETQ.

The V and J genes are TRBV7-6 and TRBJ1-2, with 8 bases that match TRBD1. J was trimmed by 3 bases and V by 2 bases; bases with no gene match: 8. This CDR3 spans 16 amino acids. The germline gives CDR1 SGHVS, CDR2 FNYEAQ. The CDR3 bases are TGTGCCAGCAGCTTAAGGGGGCAGGGGGCCGACTATGGCTACACCTTC. Protein: CASSLRGQGADYGYTF.

The chain carries TRBV11-2 and TRBJ2-5, with D hard to call. Germline-derived CDR1 and CDR2 are SGHAT and FQNNGV. This CDR3 region has 14 residues. The germline V and J ends were trimmed by 5 bases and 1 base, with 11 bases remaining between them. The CDR3 spells CASSVLYSQETQYF. As DNA, the CDR3 is TGTGCCAGCAGCGTATTGTATTCCCAAGAGACCCAGTACTTC.

This CDR3 reads CASSENRGAYSYEQYF. Written as DNA, the CDR3 is TGTGCCAGCAGTGAAAACAGGGGCGCGTACTCCTACGAGCAGTACTTC. This rearrangement joins TRBV25-1 to TRBJ2-7, with TRBD1 matching over 7 bases. V shed 2 bases, J shed 0 bases, and the junction held 7 bases outside the gene matches. Germline assignment: CDR1 MGHDK and CDR2 SYGVNS. This CDR3 has 16 amino acids.

The V call is TRBV2, the J call TRBJ2-7; D is possibly TRBD1 (5 bases). CDR3 length: 17 residues. The V gene's germline CDR1 is SNHLY and CDR2 FYNNEI. V was pared by 3 bases and J by 6 bases, with 24 bases between. CDR3: CASSEPRWGPSTFEQYF. For the CDR3, the DNA is TGTGCCAGCAGTGAGCCCCGGTGGGGCCCCAGTACGTTCGAGCAGTACTTC.

The CDR3 is CASSVSRATNEKLFF. DNA for the CDR3: TGTGCCAGCAGTGTATCGCGTGCAACTAATGAAAAACTGTTTTTT. This chain joins TRBV2 and TRBJ1-4; the D is unclear. Trimming cost V 4 bases and J 0 bases, with 9 bases left between them. Germline assignment: CDR1 SNHLY and CDR2 FYNNEI. This CDR3 comprises 15 residues.

The chain is built from TRBV7-9 and TRBJ1-3, with TRBD1 as a possible D gene (6 bases). Germline V lookup: CDR1 SEHNR, CDR2 FQNEAQ (reference sequence). V lost 5 bases to trimming and J lost 1 base, with 6 bases between them. CDR3 length equals 13 residues. Here the CDR3 reads CASSQGSGNTIYF. In DNA form, the CDR3 reads TGTGCCAGCAGCCAGGGGTCTGGAAACACCATATATTTT. The entire variable domain, with the rest obtained from reference TRBV7-9 and TRBJ1-3, is as follows: DTGVSQNPRHKITKRGQNVTFRCDPISEHNRLYWYRQTLGQGPEFLTYFQNEAQLEKSRLLSDRFSAERPKGSFSTLEIQRTEQGDSAMYLCASSQGSGNTIYFGEGSWLTVV.

This rearrangement joins TRBV5-1 to TRBJ2-3, with 9 bases fitting TRBD2. Germline CDR1 is SGHRS and CDR2 is YFSETQ. The length of the CDR3 is 16 residues. Trimming took 5 bases from V and 4 from J; bases not matched to a gene: 11. CDR3 sequence: CASRFSSGMGADTQYF. Written as DNA, the CDR3 is TGCGCCAGCAGGTTCTCTAGCGGGATGGGTGCAGATACGCAGTATTTT.

The chain couples TRBV5-1 to TRBJ2-7; tentatively, D is TRBD1 (5 bases). Germline lookup yields CDR1 SGHRS and CDR2 YFSETQ. V was shortened by 1 base and J by 2 bases, with 7 bases between the two germline ends. The CDR3 totals 13 residues. CDR3 in amino acids: CASSLLDTYEQYF. The CDR3 bases are TGCGCCAGCAGCTTGCTGGACACCTACGAGCAGTACTTC.

The chain couples TRBV7-6 to TRBJ2-1; 7 bases agree with TRBD2. Germline-derived CDR1 and CDR2 are SGHVS and FNYEAQ. With 3 bases clipped from V and 6 bases from J, the junction kept 5 bases outside the gene matches. The CDR3 has 14 residues. Written as DNA, the CDR3 is TGTGCCAGCAGCTTTGGGGGGGTTAGCAATGAGCAGTTCTTC. It is translated as CASSFGGVSNEQFF.

The J gene is TRBJ2-7, the V gene TRBV5-1; 7 bases map to TRBD1. The ends lost 4 bases at V and 4 bases at J; junction bases unmatched: 11. CDR1 is SGHRS, CDR2 YFSETQ, per germline. The CDR3 length is 15 residues. CDR3 sequence (DNA): TGCGCCAGCAGCGCAACCGGGACAGTGGGGTACGAGCAGTACTTC. Protein sequence: CASSATGTVGYEQYF.

V gene TRBV6-6 combines with J gene TRBJ1-1; TRBD1 aligns across 9 bases. The CDR3 is 15 amino acids. J lost 5 bases, V lost 4 bases, and 8 bases had no gene match. Germline V gene sequence: CDR1 MNHNY, CDR2 SVGAGI (reference sequence). CDR3 sequence (DNA): TGTGCCAGCAGTTTCACAGGGGGCGCGGGGACTGAAGCTTTCTTT. It yields the protein CASSFTGGAGTEAFF.

This chain uses TRBV27 with TRBJ2-3; 8 nucleotides line up with TRBD2. The CDR3 spans 15 residues. Looked up from germline, CDR1 is MNHEY and CDR2 is SMNVEV (reference sequence). V shed 6 bases and J 1 base; nucleotides not matched to a gene: 6. The CDR3 protein is CASRISGTGTDTQYF. CDR3 coding DNA: TGTGCCAGCAGGATTAGCGGGACCGGCACAGATACGCAGTATTTT.

The chain is built from TRBV6-1 and TRBJ2-1, with D maybe TRBD2 (5 bases). This CDR3 is built from 15 residues. V was trimmed by 2 bases and J by 5 bases, leaving 13 bases between them. Per the germline V gene, CDR1 is MNHNS and CDR2 is SASEGT. In DNA, the CDR3 is TGTGCCAGCAGTGAACCTAACCCAGCGGACAATGAGCAGTTCTTC. Protein product: CASSEPNPADNEQFF.

This chain links TRBV19 with TRBJ2-1; the match to TRBD2 covers 12 bases. J lost 7 bases, V lost 7 bases, and 5 bases had no gene match. The CDR3 covers 14 residues. Germline V lookup: CDR1 LNHDA, CDR2 SQIVND (reference sequence). CDR3 amino acids: CASKASGRGNEQFF. For the CDR3, the DNA is TGTGCCAGTAAGGCTAGCGGGAGGGGAAATGAGCAGTTCTTC.

The chain has TRBV7-3 and TRBJ2-1, with 10 bases fitting TRBD2. The CDR3 loop spans 17 amino acids. Germline loops: CDR1 SGHTA, CDR2 FQGTGA. J gave up 0 bases and V 5 bases, and 7 bases lay outside the gene matches. CDR3 coding DNA: TGTGCCAGCAGCCCTACTAGCGGGACCTCCTCCTACAATGAGCAGTTCTTC. Translated: CASSPTSGTSSYNEQFF.